Presented here are 18 T cell receptor beta chains from one specimen sequenced in a study of blood T cell repertoires in COVID-19. The assay was immunoSEQ multiplex PCR, and TCRdb's table has in-frame clones only and misses some. The sample has roughly 460,000 clones, roughly 90% seen once. Source material: peripheral blood. The receptors were gathered from a man aged 18-30 years with COVID-19, enrolled during active disease.

J is TRBJ2-7 and V is TRBV10-2; TRBD1 aligns across 8 bases. The V gene end was trimmed by 10 bases and the J gene end by 5 bases; junction bases not matched to a gene: 4. The CDR3 loop spans 11 amino acids. CDR1 is WSHSY and CDR2 is SAAADI in the germline V gene. This chain's CDR3 is CATEDRDEQYF. The CDR3 bases are TGCGCCACCGAGGACAGGGACGAGCAGTACTTC.

The chain employs TRBV4-1 and TRBJ2-7, with 9 nucleotides matching TRBD2. CDR3 length: 14 amino acids. Germline CDR1 MGHRA, CDR2 YSYEKL. Trimming cost V 0 bases and J 6 bases; bases outside gene matches: 3. CDR3 bases: TGCGCCAGCAGCCAAGAGGCGGGGGGGCTCGAGCAGTACTTC. Its protein product is CASSQEAGGLEQYF.

The J gene is TRBJ1-1, the V gene TRBV2; tentatively, D is TRBD1 (5 bases). Per germline, CDR1 SNHLY and CDR2 FYNNEI. V shed 5 bases and J shed 6 bases, with 10 bases lying between them. This CDR3 contains 12 residues. The CDR3 sequence is CASSLVGAEAFF. The CDR3 DNA sequence: TGTGCCAGCAGTCTTGTAGGGGCTGAAGCTTTCTTT.

The table lists this clone with a count of one. V gene TRBV5-4 combines with J gene TRBJ1-3; possibly TRBD1 for D (6 bases). CDR3 length: 15 amino acids. V lost 4 bases and J 0 bases, leaving 11 bases between the germline ends. Germline CDR1 and CDR2: SGHNT and YYREEE (reference sequence). CDR3 DNA: TGTGCCAGCAGCGACTACAGGGTCTCTGGAAACACCATATATTTT. This gives the protein CASSDYRVSGNTIYF.

The chain employs TRBV19 and TRBJ2-7, with a possible D match to TRBD2 (5 bases). The germline V gene has CDR1 LNHDA and CDR2 SQIVND (reference sequence). Trimming removed 1 base at V and 3 bases at J, with 13 bases between. The CDR3 is made up of 15 amino acids. CDR3: CASSIAQRSVYEQYF. DNA of the CDR3: TGTGCCAGTAGTATAGCTCAGCGGTCCGTCTACGAGCAGTACTTC.

The DNA of the CDR3 is TGTGCCAGCAGCGGGAGTGGACAGGGAAGAAATGAGCAGTTCTTC. It encodes CASSGSGQGRNEQFF. The V gene is TRBV9, the J gene TRBJ2-1; TRBD1 aligns across 8 bases. V lost 3 bases and J lost 7; bases outside the gene matches: 9. The CDR3 has 15 residues. Germline loops: CDR1 SGDLS, CDR2 YYNGEE.

This chain uses TRBV7-9 with TRBJ2-3, with D unclear. The V gene lost 0 bases and the J gene lost 3 bases, with 4 bases spanning the gap. Germline assignment: CDR1 SEHNR and CDR2 FQNEAQ (reference sequence). The CDR3 extends over 13 amino acids. CDR3 DNA sequence: TGTGCCAGCAGCTTAGCCACTACAGATACGCAGTATTTT. This translates into CASSLATTDTQYF.

The V call is TRBV5-1, the J call TRBJ2-1, with a tentative D call TRBD2 (5 bases). This CDR3 has 13 residues. The germline V and J ends were trimmed by 0 bases and 7 bases, with 8 bases remaining between them. Germline loops: CDR1 SGHRS, CDR2 YFSETQ. This CDR3 is CASSLETNNEQFF. For the CDR3, the DNA is TGCGCCAGCAGCTTGGAGACTAATAATGAGCAGTTCTTC. Supplemented by reference TRBV5-1 and TRBJ2-1, the full variable domain reads KAGVTQTPRYLIKTRGQQVTLSCSPISGHRSVSWYQQTPGQGLQFLFEYFSETQRNKGNFPGRFSGRQFSNSRSEMNVSTLELGDSALYLCASSLETNNEQFFGPGTRLTVL.

This chain links TRBV9 with TRBJ1-1; D is unclear. The CDR3 has 12 residues. V lost 7 bases and J 2 bases, leaving 9 bases between the germline ends. The germline CDR1 and CDR2 sequences are SGDLS and YYNGEE. In DNA, the CDR3 is TGTGCCAGCTCCGGTTTCAACACTGAAGCTTTCTTT. Protein: CASSGFNTEAFF.

This chain connects TRBV7-9 to TRBJ1-2, with 7 bases that match TRBD1. With V trimmed by 10 bases and J by 8 bases, 16 bases remained unmatched. Germline CDR1 is SEHNR and CDR2 is FQNEAQ (reference sequence). CDR3 length: 14 amino acids. The DNA of the CDR3 is TGTGCCACCACACGAGGGGGCTCTGCGAGCGGCTACACCTTC. Its protein product is CATTRGGSASGYTF.

This clone was seen a few times. The chain carries TRBV27 and TRBJ2-7; TRBD1 is a possible D gene (6 bases). V was clipped by 5 bases and J by 5 bases, with 10 bases between them. This CDR3 spans 12 amino acids. Germline CDR1 is MNHEY and CDR2 is SMNVEV (reference sequence). The DNA for the CDR3 is TGTGCCAGCAGTCCCGGGACACACGAGCAGTACTTC. This translates into CASSPGTHEQYF.

The rearrangement links TRBV5-1 to TRBJ2-3; no definite D call. The V and J ends lost 2 bases and 0 bases respectively, with 7 bases between them. Per germline, CDR1 SGHRS and CDR2 YFSETQ. The CDR3 is 14 amino acids. The CDR3 DNA is TGCGCCAGCAGCTTTGAACAGAGCACAGATACGCAGTATTTT. As protein: CASSFEQSTDTQYF.

The chain recombines TRBV27 with TRBJ2-1; perhaps TRBD2 as D (5 bases). CDR1 and CDR2 from the germline V gene are MNHEY and SMNVEV (reference sequence). Trimming stripped 5 bases from V and 8 bases from J, with 13 bases between. CDR3 size: 13 residues. The CDR3 protein is CASSATRGHEQFF. The CDR3 DNA reads as TGTGCCAGCAGTGCCACTAGAGGCCATGAGCAGTTCTTC.

The CDR3 is CASSLDQTGYTGELFF. The CDR3 DNA reads as TGTGCCAGCAGCTTGGATCAGACAGGGTACACCGGGGAGCTGTTTTTT. V and J are TRBV5-4 and TRBJ2-2; 7 nucleotides agree with TRBD1. With V trimmed by 0 bases and J by 3 bases, 5 bases remained unmatched. CDR3 size: 16 residues. Germline CDR1 reads SGHNT; CDR2 reads YYREEE (reference sequence).

With regard to this clone: The sample contains more than one DNA sequence encoding this CDR3. The chain combines TRBV5-6 with TRBJ2-3; D gene uncertain. The CDR3 sequence is 13 residues long. From germline, CDR1 is SGHDT and CDR2 YYEEEE. V was cut by 4 bases and J by 0 bases, with 6 bases left in between. The CDR3 spells CASSPTSTDTQYF. The CDR3 region has the DNA TGTGCCAGCAGCCCGACTAGCACAGATACGCAGTATTTT.

The chain couples TRBV5-1 to TRBJ2-3; 10 nucleotides align to TRBD2. CDR1 and CDR2 from the germline V gene are SGHRS and YFSETQ. CDR3 size: 16 residues. J was trimmed by 1 base and V by 4 bases; bases with no gene match: 6. CDR3 sequence: CASSRIAGGGTDTQYF. CDR3 DNA sequence: TGCGCCAGCAGCCGTATAGCGGGAGGAGGCACAGATACGCAGTATTTT.

The V call is TRBV6-5, the J call TRBJ2-3; 10 bases match TRBD2. The CDR3 runs 14 residues. V shed 5 bases and J 2 bases; nucleotides not matched to a gene: 1. The V gene's germline CDR1 is MNHEY and CDR2 SVGAGI. The CDR3 DNA reads TGTGCCAGCAGTAGCGGGAGGGCCACAGATACGCAGTATTTT. Protein product: CASSSGRATDTQYF.

The chain uses TRBV2 and TRBJ2-7, with a weak D call TRBD1 (5 bases). Trimming pared 6 bases from V and 5 bases from J, leaving 11 bases between. The CDR3 totals 12 residues. Looked up from germline, CDR1 is SNHLY and CDR2 is FYNNEI. The CDR3 sequence is CASRGPGNEQYF. As DNA, the CDR3 is TGTGCCAGCAGGGGGCCCGGTAACGAGCAGTACTTC.